The 23 T cell receptor beta chains presented below share a single source sample, sequenced in a study of T cell clonality in common variable immunodeficiency. Profiling relied on immunoSEQ multiplex PCR, and the TCRdb table lists in-frame clones only, not all of them. The sample gives 40,000 to 45,000 clones, none seen only once, and the top ten clones hold 0.68%. Sequencing used peripheral blood mononuclear cells. Receptor source: a person between 18 and 69 years old in good health.

This clone has at least ten counts. With the read ending 3 residues before the CDR3 end, the germline J gene is used to fill in that end. The V call is TRBV9, the J call TRBJ1-1; no firm D call. CDR3 length equals 13 residues. Trimming pared 4 bases from V and 3 bases from J, leaving 10 bases between. CDR1 and CDR2 (germline): SGDLS, YYNGEE. This CDR3 reads CASSPRPDTEAFF. Incomplete CDR3 DNA: TGTGCCAGCAGCCCCCGTCCCGACACTGAA.

This clone was counted many times. CDR3 in amino acids: CAWSRGRWTEAFF. The DNA read from the CDR3 is TGTGCCTGGAGTCGGGGGAGGTGGACTGAA. The V call is TRBV30, the J call TRBJ1-1, with D perhaps matching TRBD1 (5 bases). The read ends 3 residues early relative to the CDR3; the germline J gene fills the gap. This CDR3 has 13 residues. The V end was cut by 2 bases, the J end by 5 bases, with 12 bases between. CDR1 and CDR2 (germline): GTSNPN, SVGIG (reference sequence).

This clone was recorded many times. The CDR3 end falls 3 residues outside the read, so it is completed with the germline J gene. The chain employs TRBV19 and TRBJ1-5, with 11 bases lining up with TRBD1. The CDR3 consists of 18 residues. V dropped 4 bases and J dropped 4; count of bases not matched to a gene: 12. Looked up from germline, CDR1 is LNHDA and CDR2 is SQIVND (reference sequence). The sequenced part of the CDR3 DNA is TGTGCCAGTAGTAGACAGGGGGACAGGGGGTTTCGGAATCAGCCC. This gives the protein CASSRQGDRGFRNQP. The full CDR3 reads CASSRQGDRGFRNQPQHF.

This clone has a count of ten or more. The observed sequence ends 3 residues before the CDR3 terminus, with the missing tail filled in from the germline J gene. V is TRBV19 and J is TRBJ1-1, with D possibly matching TRBD1 (5 bases). This CDR3 contains 15 residues. The germline gives CDR1 LNHDA, CDR2 SQIVND (reference sequence). This CDR3 reads CASSIVGSAPRGAFF. Partial CDR3 DNA: TGTGCCAGTAGTATAGTCGGTTCGGCCCCTAGGGGA.

In its sample, this clone was seen many times. The CDR3 end is not reached by the read, which stops 3 residues before it; the germline J gene fills it in. The chain is built from TRBV6-2 or TRBV6-3 and TRBJ1-6; maybe TRBD1 (5 bases). Trimming pared 6 bases from V and 6 bases from J, leaving 9 bases between. This CDR3 has 13 amino acids. Germline V gives CDR1 MNHEY, CDR2 SVGEGT. CDR3 DNA, as far as it was read: TGTGCCAGCAGGACAGCGCTTAATTCACCC. The encoded protein is CASRTALNSP. The whole CDR3 protein is CASRTALNSPLHF.

This clone was picked up a small number of times. The missing CDR3 end, 3 residues past where the read stops, is filled in from the germline J gene. The rearrangement joins TRBV19 to TRBJ1-3, with TRBD1 matching over 8 bases. There are 19 residues in the CDR3. Unmatched junction bases numbered 14, after V lost 1 base and J lost 3 bases. The germline V gene has CDR1 LNHDA and CDR2 SQIVND (reference sequence). Partial CDR3 DNA: TGTGCCAGTAGTATAGGTCCTTTCTCCAGGGGGCTTAGTGGAAACACC. Translated: CASSIGPFSRGLSGNT. From start to end, the CDR3 is CASSIGPFSRGLSGNTIYF.

This clone was recorded many times. The read terminates 3 residues before the CDR3 end, so the remaining end is supplied by the germline J gene. The chain links TRBV4-1 to TRBJ2-3, with D perhaps TRBD1 (6 bases). The V and J ends lost 2 bases and 0 bases respectively, with 18 bases between them. There are 18 residues in the CDR3. Germline CDR1 is MGHRA and CDR2 is YSYEKL. The DNA read from the CDR3 is TGCGCCAGCAGCCAACTTGCCGGGACATCGCCCAGCACAGATACG. The encoded protein is CASSQLAGTSPSTDT. In full, the CDR3 is CASSQLAGTSPSTDTQYF.

By frequency in the sample, this clone is medium-sized. The sequence runs out 3 residues before the end of the CDR3; the remainder is reconstructed from the germline J gene. This sequence joins TRBV5-1 and TRBJ2-4; 9 positions agree with TRBD1. This CDR3 region has 19 residues. Germline CDR1 and CDR2: SGHRS and YFSETQ. V dropped 4 bases and J dropped 3; count of bases not matched to a gene: 17. The part of the CDR3 DNA that was read is TGCGCCAGCAGCACGCACCCCCGGGACAGGGTAGGAGGCAAAAACATT. This codes for CASSTHPRDRVGGKNI. The full CDR3 reads CASSTHPRDRVGGKNIQYF.

This clone showed up many times. The read stops 3 residues short of the end of the CDR3; the missing end is completed from the germline J gene. The chain couples TRBV2 to TRBJ2-7, with 9 bases identical to TRBD1. Germline CDR1 SNHLY, CDR2 FYNNEI. The CDR3 runs to 18 residues. Trimming at V came to 7 bases and at J to 4 bases, leaving 20 bases not matched to a gene. CDR3 in amino acids: CASTLTTGGPPQTYEQYF. Partial CDR3 DNA: TGTGCCAGCACTCTGACGACAGGGGGACCTCCCCAGACGTACGAG.

This clone came up many times. This chain's CDR3 is CASSSRTGEGYTF. The sequenced part of the CDR3 DNA is TGCGCCAGCAGCTCACGGACAGGGGAAGGC. J is TRBJ1-2 and V is TRBV4-1; 9 nucleotides align to TRBD1. The read stops 3 residues short of the end of the CDR3; the missing end is completed from the germline J gene. The CDR3 loop spans 13 amino acids. Germline-derived CDR1 and CDR2 are MGHRA and YSYEKL.

In its sample, this clone was seen many times. The read finishes 3 residues shy of the CDR3 end, and the germline J gene is used to complete it. This sequence joins TRBV7-8 and TRBJ2-3, with 11 bases aligning to TRBD2. Losses at the gene ends were 1 base for V and 3 bases for J; bases not matched to a gene: 6. Germline assignment: CDR1 SGHVS and CDR2 FQNEAQ. The CDR3 runs to 17 residues. Partial CDR3 DNA: TGTGCCAGCAGCTTAGATCTAGCGGGGGGCCTTACAGATACG. Its translation is CASSLDLAGGLTDT. The CDR3 in its entirety is CASSLDLAGGLTDTQYF.

The sample holds a few counts of this clone. The read terminates 3 residues ahead of where the CDR3 ends, so the germline J gene completes it. This chain uses TRBV2 with TRBJ1-2, with D maybe TRBD1 (5 bases). From germline, CDR1 is SNHLY and CDR2 FYNNEI. The CDR3 loop spans 14 amino acids. The sequenced CDR3 bases are TGTGCCAGCAGTGAAACTAGCAGGGATAGAGGC. This gives the protein CASSETSRDRG. From start to end, the CDR3 is CASSETSRDRGYTF.

Many counts were recorded for this clone. Read sequence stops 3 residues before the CDR3 end, and the germline J gene provides the missing end. The chain joins TRBV19 to TRBJ1-1; no clear D gene. Deletions cut 6 bases from V and 0 bases from J, with 11 bases between. The length of the CDR3 is 14 residues. Looked up from germline, CDR1 is LNHDA and CDR2 is SQIVND (reference sequence). CDR3 loop: CASSSSDLNTEAFF. CDR3 bases read: TGTGCCAGTAGCTCCTCCGACTTGAACACTGAA.

This clone came up many times. The CDR3 extends 3 residues past the end of the read, so its final part is completed from the germline J gene. This chain connects TRBV29-1 to TRBJ2-2; D remains unclear. Trimming cost V 4 bases and J 6 bases, with 12 bases left between them. The germline CDR1 and CDR2 sequences are SQVTM and ANQGSEA. The CDR3 is made up of 13 amino acids. The part of the CDR3 DNA that was read is TGCAGCGTTGTTCGCGACCTAGCCGGGGAG. It yields the protein CSVVRDLAGE. The entire CDR3 protein reads CSVVRDLAGELFF.

This clone was seen ten or more times. The sequence runs out 3 residues before the end of the CDR3; the remainder is reconstructed from the germline J gene. The chain combines TRBV19 with TRBJ1-5, with D possibly matching TRBD1 (5 bases). The CDR3 runs 13 residues. From germline, CDR1 is LNHDA and CDR2 SQIVND (reference sequence). V was clipped by 5 bases and J by 4 bases, with 9 bases between them. CDR3 loop: CASSVGTNQPQHF. Incomplete CDR3 DNA: TGTGCCAGTAGTGTAGGGACTAATCAGCCC.

This clone was seen many times. Read data end 3 residues before the CDR3 end; the end is taken from the germline J gene. The chain has TRBV11-3 and TRBJ2-3; no firm D call. The ends were cut back, 3 bases at V and 3 bases at J, with 7 bases in the middle. Germline lookup yields CDR1 SGHNT and CDR2 YENEEA. The CDR3 has 13 residues. CDR3 sequence: CASSFPMTDTQYF. The covered CDR3 bases are TGTGCCAGCAGCTTCCCCATGACAGATACG.

This clone was seen ten or more times. The read ends 3 residues early relative to the CDR3; the germline J gene fills the gap. V usage is TRBV5-1 and J usage is TRBJ1-1; the D is unclear. Germline CDR1 is SGHRS and CDR2 is YFSETQ. There are 17 residues in the CDR3. V lost 1 base and J 4 bases, leaving 20 bases between the germline ends. The sequenced part of the CDR3 DNA is TGCGCCAGCAGCTTGTCCGTTTTAGGACTGGGAGGCACTGAA. Protein sequence: CASSLSVLGLGGTE. The entire CDR3 sequence reads CASSLSVLGLGGTEAFF.

This clone was recorded at least ten times. The missing CDR3 end, 3 residues past where the read stops, is filled in from the germline J gene. This sequence joins TRBV20-1 and TRBJ2-1; 9 bases fit TRBD2. The germline V gene has CDR1 DFQATT and CDR2 SNEGSKA (reference sequence). Trimming cost V 0 bases and J 5 bases; bases outside gene matches: 5. The CDR3 is 15 amino acids. The CDR3 sequence is CSARDLAGSNNEQFF. The sequenced part of the CDR3 DNA is TGCAGTGCTAGAGATCTAGCGGGATCAAACAATGAG.

This clone was recorded many times. Sequencing ends 3 residues short of the CDR3 end; the germline J gene provides the rest. The chain is built from TRBV7-9 and TRBJ2-7; 9 positions match TRBD1. The germline CDR1 and CDR2 sequences are SEHNR and FQNEAQ (reference sequence). The CDR3 is 14 residues long. The ends lost 3 bases at V and 2 bases at J; junction bases unmatched: 2. The CDR3 spells CASSLGTGPYEQYF. Incomplete CDR3 DNA: TGTGCCAGCAGCTTGGGGACAGGGCCCTACGAG.

This clone was counted at least ten times. The DNA ends 3 residues before the CDR3 does, and the rest of the CDR3 is filled in from the germline J gene. The V call is TRBV19, the J call TRBJ1-5; no firm D call. This CDR3 has 17 amino acids. V lost 1 base to trimming and J lost 0 bases, with 13 bases between them. Germline CDR1 reads LNHDA; CDR2 reads SQIVND (reference sequence). CDR3: CASSIVRSGYSNQPQHF. The DNA read from the CDR3 is TGTGCCAGTAGTATAGTGAGGTCGGGGTATAGCAATCAGCCC. Variable domain in full (rest from reference TRBV19 and TRBJ1-5): DGGITQSPKYLFRKEGQNVTLSCEQNLNHDAMYWYRQDPGQGLRLIYYSQIVNDFQKGDIAEGYSVSREKKESFPLTVTSAQKNPTAFYLCASSIVRSGYSNQPQHFGDGTRLSIL.

The table lists this clone with many counts. The read comes to an end 3 residues before the CDR3 does, leaving the germline J gene to fill in the end. This chain joins TRBV23-1 and TRBJ2-3; the match to TRBD2 covers 11 bases. TRBV23-1 is sorted into the ORF group, with uncertain function. The trim removed 2 bases at V and 5 bases at J, leaving 6 bases unmatched. This CDR3 spans 16 amino acids. The CDR3 loop reads CASSQPSGGFKDTQYF. CDR3 DNA, as far as it was read: TGCGCCAGCAGTCAACCTAGCGGGGGGTTCAAAGATACG.

Ten or more counts support this clone. A read error may be the cause here, since a much bigger clone is one base away. The missing CDR3 end, 3 residues past where the read stops, is filled in from the germline J gene. This sequence joins TRBV6-2 or TRBV6-3 and TRBJ1-1, with TRBD1 matching over 8 bases. In germline, CDR1 is MNHEY, CDR2 SVGEGT. CDR3 length: 14 amino acids. CDR3 DNA, as far as it was read: TGTGCCCACAGACAGGGGCTCCTGAACGCTGAA. Residues: CAHRQGLLNAE. The full-length CDR3 reads as CAHRQGLLNAEAFF.

This clone was observed many times. The sequenced fragment ends 3 residues before the CDR3 boundary, so the rest is inferred from the germline J gene. This chain joins TRBV5-1 and TRBJ1-5; a possible D gene is TRBD1 (6 bases). In germline, CDR1 is SGHRS, CDR2 YFSETQ. The CDR3 is 14 amino acids. Trimming removed 0 bases at V and 2 bases at J, with 6 bases between. CDR3 amino acids: CASSLEGGNQPQHF. The DNA read from the CDR3 is TGCGCCAGCAGCTTGGAGGGGGGCAATCAGCCC.